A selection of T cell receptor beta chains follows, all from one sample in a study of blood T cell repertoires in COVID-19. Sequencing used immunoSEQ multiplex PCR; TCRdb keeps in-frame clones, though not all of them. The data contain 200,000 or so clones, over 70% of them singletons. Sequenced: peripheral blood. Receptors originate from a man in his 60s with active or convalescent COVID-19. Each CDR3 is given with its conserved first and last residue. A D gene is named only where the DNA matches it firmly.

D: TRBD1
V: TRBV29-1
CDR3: CGRQGAQTQYF

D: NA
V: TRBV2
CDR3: CASSGLGGAGANQCF

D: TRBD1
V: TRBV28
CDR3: CASSNRGAKTQYF

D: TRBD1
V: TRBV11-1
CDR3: CATKNRGGYTF

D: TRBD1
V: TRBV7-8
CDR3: CASSSGTGMQTQYF

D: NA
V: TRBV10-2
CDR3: CASSESGISGSYEQYF

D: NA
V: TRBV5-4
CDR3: CASSLANLNTGELFF

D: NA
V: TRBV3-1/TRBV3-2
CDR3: CASSQGWSRGTGELFF

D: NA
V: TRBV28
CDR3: CASSFARQQETQYF

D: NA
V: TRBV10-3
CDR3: CAISEGYGWNTEAFF

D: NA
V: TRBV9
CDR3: CASSSFPLDTGELFF

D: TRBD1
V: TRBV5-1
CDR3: CASSLVSLGQGPGTQYF

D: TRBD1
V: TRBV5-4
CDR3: CASSLVRGGHEQFF

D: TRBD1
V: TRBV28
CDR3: CASSPRGQLGETQYF

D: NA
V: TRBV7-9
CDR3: CASSLYRGLDNEQFF

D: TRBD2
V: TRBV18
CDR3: CASSQTAGGIDEQYF

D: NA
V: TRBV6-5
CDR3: CASSSGGNQPQHF

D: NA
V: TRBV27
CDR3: CASSLRGGIGEKLFF

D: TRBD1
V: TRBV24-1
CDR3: CATSPGQGWEETQYF

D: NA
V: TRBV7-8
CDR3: CASSARMGAQPQHF

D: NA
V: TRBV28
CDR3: CAIQAGDYGYTF

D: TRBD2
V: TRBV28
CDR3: CASSSGTRQEQFF

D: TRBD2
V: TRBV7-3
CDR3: CASSPRLAGVNEQYF

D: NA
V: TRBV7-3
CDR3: CASSLTPNLGGGTDTQYF

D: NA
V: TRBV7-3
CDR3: CASSLKQNTEAFF

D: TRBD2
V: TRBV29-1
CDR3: CSAILAPGGYNEQFF

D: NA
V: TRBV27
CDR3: CASSLRGSDGELFF

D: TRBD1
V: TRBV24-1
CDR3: CATSDLDRAREQFF

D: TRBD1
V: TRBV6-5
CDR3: CASSGRQGNGYTF

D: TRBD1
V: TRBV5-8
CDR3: CASADRGAKTQYF

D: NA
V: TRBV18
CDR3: CASSPQPGGEAFF

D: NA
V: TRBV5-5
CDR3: CASSLGGGPYEQYF

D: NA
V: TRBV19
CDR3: CASSVRSRLGNTIYF

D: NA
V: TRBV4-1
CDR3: CASSQDLALNYGYTF

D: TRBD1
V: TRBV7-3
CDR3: CASSPGTGGDGYTF

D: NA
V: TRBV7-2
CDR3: CASSLRQMNTEAFF

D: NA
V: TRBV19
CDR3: CASSTFGGTSETQYF

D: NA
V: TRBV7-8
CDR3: CASSLVGRNTDTQYF

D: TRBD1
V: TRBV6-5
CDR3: CASSDRVSYEQYF